The 12 T cell receptor beta chains reported below all come from one sample, sequenced in a study of shared clonotypes between healthy human individuals. The data were produced by immunoSEQ multiplex PCR, yet TCRdb's version contains in-frame clones alone and is incomplete. The data hold about 1.1 million clones, with around 78% observed a single time. Material: memory CD4+ T cells from PBMCs. The subset was: CD45RA-negative fraction. The source is a man between 18 and 35 years old in good health. Some clones in this sample may be carry-over from other donors' samples.

This sequence joins TRBV5-5 and TRBJ2-1, with 7 bases fitting TRBD2. Germline loops: CDR1 SGHKS, CDR2 YYEKEE (reference sequence). V shed 7 bases, J shed 6 bases, and the junction held 13 bases outside the gene matches. The CDR3 spans 15 residues. CDR3 region: CASGNPGGGGNEQFF. The CDR3 nucleotides read TGTGCCAGCGGAAACCCGGGAGGCGGAGGCAATGAGCAGTTCTTC.

V is TRBV11-2 and J is TRBJ2-1; 7 nucleotides match TRBD2. CDR1 is SGHAT, CDR2 FQNNGV, per germline. Trimming removed 4 bases from V and 4 bases from J; junction bases left unmatched: 7. CDR3 length: 15 residues. CDR3 in DNA: TGTGCCAGCAGCTCCCCTAGCGGTACTTACAATGAGCAGTTCTTC. Protein sequence: CASSSPSGTYNEQFF.

The chain combines TRBV7-8 with TRBJ2-3, with TRBD2 matching 7 bases. Germline V CDR1 and CDR2: SGHVS, FQNEAQ. With 5 bases clipped from V and 6 bases from J, the junction kept 5 bases outside the gene matches. The CDR3 is 13 residues long. This CDR3 is CASSLPGGDTQYF. In DNA form, the CDR3 reads TGTGCCAGCAGCCTCCCCGGGGGGGATACGCAGTATTTT.

In this sample, this clone turned up once. The chain links TRBV5-6 to TRBJ1-1, with D hard to call. Germline-derived CDR1 and CDR2 are SGHDT and YYEEEE. The CDR3 has 14 residues. With 0 bases removed from V and 8 bases from J, the gap between germline ends came to 14 bases. The CDR3 spells CASSLVQRTREAFF. The CDR3 DNA reads as TGTGCCAGCAGCTTGGTACAACGGACCAGGGAAGCTTTCTTT.

This chain joins TRBV5-4 and TRBJ1-1, with D perhaps TRBD1 (6 bases). Trimming took 0 bases from V and 3 from J, leaving 9 bases between them. The CDR3 sequence is 14 residues long. Looked up from germline, CDR1 is SGHNT and CDR2 is YYREEE (reference sequence). The CDR3 sequence is CASSLVAGDTEAFF. The CDR3 DNA is TGTGCCAGCAGCTTGGTGGCAGGGGACACTGAAGCTTTCTTT.

The chain links TRBV7-3 to TRBJ1-1, with D perhaps matching TRBD1 (5 bases). Looked up from germline, CDR1 is SGHTA and CDR2 is FQGTGA. This CDR3 region has 14 residues. Trimming cost V 5 bases and J 4 bases, with 14 bases left between them. The CDR3 DNA reads as TGTGCCAGCAGCACCGGGGGAAAAATCACTGAAGCTTTCTTT. Encoded protein: CASSTGGKITEAFF.

This chain connects TRBV6-6 to TRBJ1-1, with D perhaps matching TRBD1 (5 bases). This CDR3 is 13 amino acids long. Germline-derived CDR1 and CDR2 are MNHNY and SVGAGI (reference sequence). The V and J ends lost 2 bases and 4 bases respectively, with 8 bases between them. Here the CDR3 DNA reads TGTGCCAGCAGTTACGTCAGGGCCACTGAAGCTTTCTTT. As protein: CASSYVRATEAFF.

This chain connects TRBV4-1 to TRBJ1-2; no firm D call. CDR1 is MGHRA, CDR2 YSYEKL, per germline. This CDR3 has 13 amino acids. Trimming took 0 bases from V and 2 from J, leaving 4 bases between them. This CDR3 reads CASSQDRNYGYTF. The CDR3 coding sequence is TGCGCCAGCAGCCAAGACAGAAACTATGGCTACACCTTC.

J is TRBJ1-4 and V is TRBV4-2; 7 bases map to TRBD1. Trimming at V came to 4 bases and at J to 0 bases, leaving 2 bases not matched to a gene. The CDR3 is 15 amino acids. CDR1 is LGHNA, CDR2 YNFKEQ, per germline. Written as DNA, the CDR3 is TGTGCCAGCAGCCTCGACAGGGCAACTAATGAAAAACTGTTTTTT. This codes for CASSLDRATNEKLFF.

The genes are TRBV6-6 and TRBJ2-1; the D is unclear. From germline, CDR1 is MNHNY and CDR2 SVGAGI (reference sequence). The CDR3 runs to 13 residues. V lost 2 bases and J 10 bases, leaving 12 bases between the germline ends. CDR3 sequence: CASSYSPWLEQFF. The CDR3 nucleotides read TGTGCCAGCAGTTACAGTCCATGGCTAGAGCAGTTCTTC.

The chain recombines TRBV7-9 with TRBJ1-3, with D uncertain. Per germline, CDR1 SEHNR and CDR2 FQNEAQ (reference sequence). There are 12 residues in the CDR3. With 6 bases removed from V and 4 bases from J, the gap between germline ends came to 7 bases. CDR3 sequence reads: CASRGEGNTIYF. The DNA for the CDR3 is TGTGCCAGCAGGGGTGAAGGAAACACCATATATTTT.

The chain links TRBV2 to TRBJ2-5, with 7 nucleotides matching TRBD2. Germline V lookup: CDR1 SNHLY, CDR2 FYNNEI. After removal of 9 bases from V and 2 bases from J, the junction contained 9 bases not matched to a gene. This CDR3 comprises 14 residues. The CDR3 is CASVRGRAQETQYF. Written as DNA, the CDR3 is TGTGCCAGTGTACGTGGGAGGGCTCAAGAGACCCAGTACTTC. The whole variable domain, remainder taken from reference TRBV2 and TRBJ2-5, is EPEVTQTPSHQVTQMGQEVILRCVPISNHLYFYWYRQILGQKVEFLVSFYNNEISEKSEIFDDQFSVERPDGSNFTLKIRSTKLEDSAMYFCASVRGRAQETQYFGPGTRLLVL.